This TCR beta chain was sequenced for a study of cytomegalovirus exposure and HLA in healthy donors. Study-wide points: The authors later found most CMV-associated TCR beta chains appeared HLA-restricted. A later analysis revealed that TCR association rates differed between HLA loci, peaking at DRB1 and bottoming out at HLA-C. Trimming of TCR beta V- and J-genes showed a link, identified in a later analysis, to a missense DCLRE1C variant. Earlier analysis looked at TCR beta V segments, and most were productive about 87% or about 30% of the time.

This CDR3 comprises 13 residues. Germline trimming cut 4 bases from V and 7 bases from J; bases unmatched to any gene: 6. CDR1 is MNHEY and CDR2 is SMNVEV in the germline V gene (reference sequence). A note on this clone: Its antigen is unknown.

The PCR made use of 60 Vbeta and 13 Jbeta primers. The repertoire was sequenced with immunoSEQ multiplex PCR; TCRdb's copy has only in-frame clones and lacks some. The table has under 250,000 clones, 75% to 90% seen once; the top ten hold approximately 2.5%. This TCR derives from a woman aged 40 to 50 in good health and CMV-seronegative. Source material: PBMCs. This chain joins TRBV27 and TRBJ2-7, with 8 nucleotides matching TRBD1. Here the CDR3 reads CASSYQGAGEQYF. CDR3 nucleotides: TGTGCCAGCAGTTATCAGGGGGCAGGGGAGCAGTACTTC.